These 12 T cell receptor beta chains share one sample of origin, sequenced in a study of T cell responses to AZD1222 COVID-19 vaccine. The repertoire was sequenced with immunoSEQ multiplex PCR; TCRdb's copy has only in-frame clones and lacks some. The data hold about 130,000 clones, with approximately 91% observed a single time. The input for sequencing was peripheral blood, taken 28 days after the second AZD1222 dose. The receptor source for this set is an adult who received the AZD1222 COVID-19 vaccine.

CDR3 sequence reads: CASTKGAGSGNTIYF. In nucleotides, the CDR3 is TGTGCCAGCACCAAAGGGGCTGGCTCTGGAAACACCATATATTTT. The chain links TRBV3-1 (or the pseudogene TRBV3-2) to TRBJ1-3; D might be TRBD1 (5 bases). Trimming pared 7 bases from V and 0 bases from J, leaving 13 bases between. Germline loops: CDR1 LGHDT, CDR2 YNNKEL (reference sequence). The CDR3 covers 15 residues.

This sequence joins TRBV9 and TRBJ2-7; 7 positions agree with TRBD2. CDR3 length equals 15 residues. Germline-derived CDR1 and CDR2 are SGDLS and YYNGEE. Trimming removed 0 bases from V and 2 bases from J; junction bases left unmatched: 5. The CDR3: CASSVDGGGTYEQYF. CDR3 sequence (DNA): TGTGCCAGCAGCGTAGATGGGGGAGGGACCTACGAGCAGTACTTC.

The chain joins TRBV20-1 to TRBJ1-1; D is undetermined. V lost 5 bases and J 7 bases, leaving 11 bases between the germline ends. Germline CDR1 reads DFQATT; CDR2 reads SNEGSKA (reference sequence). The CDR3 spans 11 residues. CDR3 sequence reads: CSAGSLSEAFF. CDR3 in DNA: TGCAGTGCTGGAAGCCTCAGTGAAGCTTTCTTT.

This chain uses TRBV6-5 with TRBJ2-7; tentatively, D is TRBD1 or TRBD2 (6 bases each). Looked up from germline, CDR1 is MNHEY and CDR2 is SVGAGI. This CDR3 spans 14 amino acids. Deletions cut 6 bases from V and 7 bases from J, with 19 bases between. The CDR3, as DNA: TGTGCCAGCAGCCCGCCCGGGGGCCGGTTAGAGCAGTACTTC. This gives the protein CASSPPGGRLEQYF.

The rearrangement links TRBV2 to TRBJ2-3; 15 bases line up with TRBD2. Germline V lookup: CDR1 SNHLY, CDR2 FYNNEI. The CDR3 consists of 16 residues. V was clipped by 6 bases and J by 6 bases; unmatched bases: 7. The CDR3 DNA is TGTGCCAGCAGCCGGACTAGCGGGAGGGCGCCGGATACGCAGTATTTT. Encoded protein: CASSRTSGRAPDTQYF. Combining the CDR3 with reference TRBV2 and TRBJ2-3 gives the whole variable domain EPEVTQTPSHQVTQMGQEVILRCVPISNHLYFYWYRQILGQKVEFLVSFYNNEISEKSEIFDDQFSVERPDGSNFTLKIRSTKLEDSAMYFCASSRTSGRAPDTQYFGPGTRLTVL.

The chain's CDR3 is CASSQAGSGNTIYF. In DNA, the CDR3 is TGTGCCAGCAGCCAAGCGGGCTCTGGAAACACCATATATTTT. This chain uses TRBV3-1 (or the pseudogene TRBV3-2) with TRBJ1-3; D unclear. V dropped 1 base and J dropped 0 bases, with 4 bases sitting between them. The germline V gene encodes CDR1 LGHDT and CDR2 YNNKEL (reference sequence). This CDR3 contains 14 residues.

The chain recombines TRBV9 with TRBJ1-2; D is ambiguous. Germline V gene sequence: CDR1 SGDLS, CDR2 YYNGEE. The V gene lost 1 base and the J gene lost 4 bases, with 14 bases spanning the gap. This CDR3 comprises 15 residues. This chain's CDR3 is CASSVRAFPSYGYTF. CDR3 bases: TGTGCCAGCAGCGTACGTGCATTCCCCTCCTATGGCTACACCTTC.

The CDR3 DNA follows: TGTGCCAGCAGTTTATCCGGCTCTCTGGGACTCTCTAACTATGGCTACACCTTC. It yields the protein CASSLSGSLGLSNYGYTF. The chain carries TRBV27 and TRBJ1-2; D perhaps matches TRBD1 (5 bases). Germline CDR1 and CDR2: MNHEY and SMNVEV (reference sequence). Trimming shortened V by 0 bases and J by 0 bases, and 17 bases separated the two germline ends. The CDR3 extends over 18 amino acids.

The rearrangement joins TRBV4-1 to TRBJ2-1, with D maybe TRBD2 (6 bases). Germline CDR1 MGHRA, CDR2 YSYEKL. V lost 1 base, J lost 6 bases, and 19 bases lay in between. The CDR3 contains 17 residues. Here the CDR3 DNA reads TGCGCCAGCAGCCAAGTCTTGGAACTCAGGCGGGGCAATGAGCAGTTCTTC. Residues: CASSQVLELRRGNEQFF.

This chain joins TRBV5-4 and TRBJ2-7, with TRBD1 identical over 8 bases. The germline CDR1 and CDR2 sequences are SGHNT and YYREEE (reference sequence). The CDR3 has 15 amino acids. With V trimmed by 0 bases and J by 5 bases, 7 bases remained unmatched. As DNA, the CDR3 is TGTGCCAGCAGCTTGGAAGGACAGGGAAAAGACGAGCAGTACTTC. It yields the protein CASSLEGQGKDEQYF.

This chain connects TRBV18 to TRBJ2-7; 8 bases fit TRBD1. The CDR3 totals 16 residues. The germline CDR1 and CDR2 sequences are KGHSH and LQKENI. V lost 1 base and J lost 5; bases outside the gene matches: 10. CDR3 in amino acids: CASSPLGQGAPHEQYF. CDR3 nucleotides: TGTGCCAGCTCACCACTCGGGCAGGGGGCCCCTCACGAGCAGTACTTC.

The chain has TRBV7-8 and TRBJ1-1; 7 nucleotides line up with TRBD1. The germline V gene has CDR1 SGHVS and CDR2 FQNEAQ. The CDR3 covers 14 residues. V was clipped by 2 bases and J by 3 bases; unmatched bases: 3. The chain's CDR3 is CASSLQQGDTEAFF. The DNA for the CDR3 is TGTGCCAGCAGCTTACAGCAGGGGGACACTGAAGCTTTCTTT.